This T cell receptor beta chain derives from a study of T-cell memory formation after mild COVID-19. Study overall: Clustering of TCRs was largely donor specific.

Overall study results and limits: While clones contracting from day 15 to 85 were balanced between CD4 and CD8, later expanders leaned CD4+. Contracting CD8+ clones were enriched in EMRA, CD4+ mainly in CM and EM. Clonal second-wave expansions that peaked on day 37 had unconfirmed SARS-CoV-2 specificity.

The CDR3 is made up of 15 amino acids. Germline CDR1 and CDR2: SGHTA and FQGTGA. Trimming removed 4 bases from V and 5 bases from J, with 14 bases in between. This clonotype was recorded a few times. Its matching antigen is unknown. TCRdb itself ran the 5' RACE reads through MiXCR, one entry per CDR3 protein. The sample holds approximately 230,000 distinct CDR3 sequences, less than 20% seen once. Sequencing input: PBMCs or a T cell subset sorted from them (not recorded which). The TCR sequence derives from a man between 18 and 35 years old who had mild COVID-19 (a few samples of this study predate the infection). Cell type and time point are not known. This sequence joins TRBV7-3 and TRBJ2-2, with D perhaps TRBD1 (7 bases). The CDR3 bases are TGTGCCAGCAGCTCCGGACAGGCGGGGACCGGGGAGCTGTTTTTT. Translated: CASSSGQAGTGELFF.